What follows are 20 T cell receptor beta chains derived from one specimen sequenced in a study of OX40 agonist ivuxolimab in advanced cancers. Data came from immunoSEQ multiplex PCR; TCRdb stores just in-frame clones and leaves some out. This sample has 42,000 or so clones, with approximately 83% found just once. Specimen: CD4+ or CD8+ T cells sorted from blood, collected in a trial of the OX40 agonist ivuxolimab. These receptor sequences come from an adult with an advanced solid tumor such as melanoma, head and neck, liver or kidney cancer.

The rearrangement links TRBV6-4 to TRBJ1-1, with D possibly TRBD1 on 6 matching bases. The CDR3 runs 12 residues. The germline V gene encodes CDR1 MRHNA and CDR2 SNTAGT. Trimming took off 8 bases at V and 7 bases at J, with 14 bases between the two ends. The CDR3 DNA follows: TGTGCCAGCTCAAACAGGGCTGGTGAAGCTTTCTTT. Amino acid sequence: CASSNRAGEAFF.

This chain connects TRBV27 to TRBJ1-1; the D gene is possibly TRBD1 (5 bases). Germline V lookup: CDR1 MNHEY, CDR2 SMNVEV (reference sequence). Between the trimmed V and J ends, which lost 1 base and 1 base, there was a span of 10 bases. CDR3 length equals 15 residues. The CDR3 here is CASSLLTAKNTEAFF. For the CDR3, the DNA is TGTGCCAGCAGTTTATTGACAGCCAAGAACACTGAAGCTTTCTTT.

The chain combines TRBV14 with TRBJ2-1, with 8 bases that match TRBD2. The length of the CDR3 is 15 residues. The V gene end was trimmed by 0 bases and the J gene end by 6 bases; junction bases not matched to a gene: 4. Per the germline V gene, CDR1 is SGHDN and CDR2 is FVKESK. CDR3 amino acids: CASSQDFSGSNEQFF. The DNA of the CDR3 is TGTGCCAGCAGCCAAGATTTCAGCGGGAGCAATGAGCAGTTCTTC.

This chain uses TRBV5-1 with TRBJ2-1, with TRBD1 matching 8 bases. Germline trimming cut 3 bases from V and 2 bases from J; bases unmatched to any gene: 7. The CDR3 contains 16 residues. CDR1 is SGHRS and CDR2 is YFSETQ in the germline V gene. The CDR3 loop reads CASSSTDRGAYNEQFF. The CDR3 coding sequence is TGCGCCAGCAGCTCGACCGACAGGGGTGCCTACAATGAGCAGTTCTTC.

This sequence joins TRBV29-1 and TRBJ2-7, with 8 positions matching TRBD1. The germline V gene encodes CDR1 SQVTM and CDR2 ANQGSEA. The ends lost 4 bases at V and 1 base at J; junction bases unmatched: 6. The CDR3 runs 14 residues. The CDR3 sequence is CSVAGTGESYEQYF. CDR3 bases: TGCAGCGTTGCCGGGACAGGAGAATCCTACGAGCAGTACTTC.

The chain uses TRBV28 and TRBJ1-2, with 7 bases that match TRBD1. This CDR3 is built from 14 residues. Trimming took 5 bases from V and 2 from J; bases not matched to a gene: 5. Germline loops: CDR1 MDHEN, CDR2 SYDVKM. CDR3 sequence (DNA): TGTGCCAGCAGTCGTGTACAGGGGAACTATGGCTACACCTTC. Amino acid sequence: CASSRVQGNYGYTF.

Only one count was recorded for this clone. The J gene is TRBJ2-2, the V gene TRBV6-5, with D tentatively TRBD2 (7 bases). The CDR3 covers 13 residues. The germline V gene has CDR1 MNHEY and CDR2 SVGAGI. The V gene lost 6 bases and the J gene lost 10 bases, with 15 bases spanning the gap. The CDR3 coding sequence is TGTGCCAGCAGCCTTGGGGGGGCGGCGGAGCTGTTTTTT. It translates to CASSLGGAAELFF.

The J gene is TRBJ2-7, the V gene TRBV28; the D is unclear. In germline, CDR1 is MDHEN, CDR2 SYDVKM. The CDR3 length is 13 residues. V lost 3 bases and J 0 bases, leaving 6 bases between the germline ends. Here the CDR3 DNA reads TGTGCCAGCAGTTTCGGTAGCTCCTACGAGCAGTACTTC. It is translated as CASSFGSSYEQYF.

The chain is built from TRBV9 and TRBJ1-1, with a possible D match to TRBD1 (6 bases). The V and J ends lost 4 bases and 5 bases respectively, with 15 bases between them. Germline loops: CDR1 SGDLS, CDR2 YYNGEE. The CDR3 consists of 14 residues. The CDR3 coding sequence is TGTGCCAGCAGCAGCTCAGGGGCCAATACTGAAGCTTTCTTT. Translated: CASSSSGANTEAFF.

This chain links TRBV27 with TRBJ2-2; the D call may be TRBD1 or TRBD2 (5 bases each). V was cut by 2 bases and J by 1 base, with 11 bases left in between. The CDR3 is 16 amino acids. Germline V gives CDR1 MNHEY, CDR2 SMNVEV (reference sequence). The CDR3 DNA is TGTGCCAGCAGTTTACTCGGGGCCGTGAACACCGGGGAGCTGTTTTTT. Protein sequence: CASSLLGAVNTGELFF.

The V and J genes are TRBV18 and TRBJ1-2; D gene unclear. The germline CDR1 and CDR2 sequences are KGHSH and LQKENI. This CDR3 has 14 residues. V lost 6 bases to trimming and J lost 6 bases, with 17 bases between them. The CDR3 is CASSPGGGKDGYTF. Here the CDR3 DNA reads TGTGCCAGCTCCCCGGGAGGAGGGAAGGATGGCTACACCTTC.

CDR3 DNA: TGTGCCAGCCGTTCTATGGGGCCTAGCTCCTACGAGCAGTACTTC. Translation: CASRSMGPSSYEQYF. The chain links TRBV5-5 to TRBJ2-7; tentatively, D is TRBD1 (5 bases). Trimming left V 7 bases short and J 0 bases short, with 17 bases between. This CDR3 has 15 amino acids. Germline CDR1 SGHKS, CDR2 YYEKEE (reference sequence).

This chain connects TRBV5-1 to TRBJ2-5, with 8 bases lining up with TRBD2. The J call could be wrong; TRBJ2-7 is a better fit for the DNA end. The CDR3 loop spans 13 amino acids. Looked up from germline, CDR1 is SGHRS and CDR2 is YFSETQ. CDR3 loop: CASKSSGSYEQYF. The CDR3 DNA reads as TGCGCCAGCAAATCTAGCGGGTCCTACGAGCAGTACTTC.

The chain recombines TRBV4-3 with TRBJ2-4; D is unresolved. Germline V gene data show CDR1 as LGHNA and CDR2 as YSLEER. Trimming pared 0 bases from V and 6 bases from J, leaving 15 bases between. The CDR3 extends over 16 amino acids. The CDR3, as DNA: TGCGCCAGCAGCCAAGATTGGAAGTCTTCGGGAAACATTCAGTACTTC. This encodes CASSQDWKSSGNIQYF.

This clone was recorded once. The rearrangement joins TRBV7-2 to TRBJ1-2; D gene unclear. The V end lost 4 bases, the J end lost 0 bases, and 6 bases lay between the germline ends. The CDR3 contains 13 residues. Per the germline V gene, CDR1 is SGHTA and CDR2 is FQGNSA. The CDR3 protein is CASSSGANYGYTF. The CDR3 DNA sequence: TGTGCCAGCAGCTCAGGAGCTAACTATGGCTACACCTTC.

This chain links TRBV18 with TRBJ2-3; D is possibly TRBD1 or TRBD2 (6 bases each). CDR1 KGHSH and CDR2 LQKENI come from the germline V gene. CDR3 length: 15 residues. The V and J ends lost 3 bases and 3 bases respectively, with 13 bases between them. The CDR3 spells CASSPLGGRTDTQYF. CDR3 in DNA: TGTGCCAGCTCACCCCTTGGGGGGCGAACAGATACGCAGTATTTT.

The chain combines TRBV11-2 with TRBJ2-7; TRBD1 agrees at 7 bases. This CDR3 is 12 amino acids long. Germline CDR1 reads SGHAT; CDR2 reads FQNNGV. J lost 6 bases, V lost 4 bases, and 3 bases had no gene match. Written as DNA, the CDR3 is TGTGCCAGCAGCTCCACAGGGGTCGAGCAGTACTTC. It translates to CASSSTGVEQYF.

This rearrangement joins TRBV6-5 to TRBJ2-7, with TRBD2 matching over 7 bases. Germline V gene sequence: CDR1 MNHEY, CDR2 SVGAGI. CDR3 size: 15 residues. Trimming took 6 bases from V and 1 from J; bases not matched to a gene: 9. CDR3: CASSRFGGSSYEQYF. In DNA, the CDR3 is TGTGCCAGCAGCCGTTTCGGGGGGTCGTCCTACGAGCAGTACTTC.

This sequence joins TRBV6-6 and TRBJ1-1, with TRBD1 matching over 11 bases. The length of the CDR3 is 16 residues. CDR1 is MNHNY, CDR2 SVGAGI, per germline (reference sequence). After removal of 6 bases from V and 0 bases from J, the junction contained 6 bases not matched to a gene. CDR3: CASRGDRGFLNTEAFF. The CDR3, as DNA: TGTGCCAGCAGGGGGGACAGGGGGTTTCTGAACACTGAAGCTTTCTTT.

The chain links TRBV7-2 to TRBJ1-4; the match to TRBD1 covers 9 bases. After removal of 5 bases from V and 7 bases from J, the junction contained 8 bases not matched to a gene. The length of the CDR3 is 15 residues. The germline V gene has CDR1 SGHTA and CDR2 FQGNSA. CDR3 sequence: CASSPLGTGIEKLFF. In DNA, the CDR3 is TGTGCCAGCAGCCCCCTCGGGACAGGGATTGAAAAACTGTTTTTT.